The 6 T cell receptor beta chains listed next were all sequenced from one sample in a study. TCRdb re-called the RT-PCR reads through MiXCR, storing one row per CDR3 protein. The sample records more than 600,000 distinct CDR3 sequences, approximately 15% being singletons. Specimen: memory CD4+ T cells from blood. These receptors were collected from a female donor in good health, serving as a healthy control.

The V gene is TRBV6-2 or TRBV6-3, the J gene TRBJ1-5; D is unresolved. The germline V and J ends were trimmed by 0 bases and 5 bases, with 2 bases remaining between them. Looked up from germline, CDR1 is MNHEY and CDR2 is SVGEGT. The CDR3 runs to 12 residues. The CDR3 reads CASSYSHQPQHF. CDR3 bases: TGTGCCAGCAGTTACTCACATCAGCCCCAGCATTTT.

This clonotype was observed a few times. The rearrangement uses TRBV3-1 and TRBJ2-7; no clear D. V dropped 0 bases and J dropped 1 base, with 7 bases sitting between them. The CDR3 spans 14 residues. Germline V gene data show CDR1 as LGHDT and CDR2 as YNNKEL (reference sequence). CDR3 residues: CASSQEARSYEQYF. In DNA, the CDR3 is TGTGCCAGCAGCCAAGAGGCCCGATCCTACGAGCAGTACTTC.

This clonotype has just a few counts. The rearrangement uses TRBV24-1 and TRBJ2-7; D is uncertain. Germline CDR1 and CDR2: KGHDR and SFDVKD. The ends were cut back, 5 bases at V and 6 bases at J, with 19 bases in the middle. The CDR3 extends over 15 amino acids. CDR3 protein: CATSGAIRLWCEQYF. The DNA for the CDR3 is TGTGCCACCAGTGGGGCGATTAGGCTCTGGTGCGAGCAGTACTTC.

This clonotype came up a few times. V is TRBV6-5 and J is TRBJ1-2; D may be TRBD1 (5 bases). The CDR3 covers 12 residues. Germline CDR1 and CDR2: MNHEY and SVGAGI. Between the trimmed V and J ends, which lost 3 bases and 8 bases, there was a span of 10 bases. CDR3 protein: CASSYVGVGYTF. The CDR3 DNA is TGTGCCAGCAGTTATGTGGGGGTCGGCTACACCTTC.

This clonotype showed up just a few times. The V call is TRBV5-1, the J call TRBJ2-1, with 9 bases that match TRBD2. This CDR3 region has 15 residues. Germline values: CDR1 SGHRS, CDR2 YFSETQ. V lost 4 bases to trimming and J lost 5 bases; unmatched junction nucleotides: 7. The CDR3 protein is CASSPPRTSDNEQFF. Written as DNA, the CDR3 is TGCGCCAGCAGCCCGCCCCGGACTAGCGACAATGAGCAGTTCTTC.

This clonotype has a count of ten or more. The chain has TRBV20-1 and TRBJ1-5; no definite D call. Germline V gives CDR1 DFQATT, CDR2 SNEGSKA (reference sequence). With 4 bases removed from V and 9 bases from J, the gap between germline ends came to 16 bases. This CDR3 region has 13 residues. The CDR3 is CSANAGAASPQHF. The CDR3 nucleotides are TGCAGTGCTAACGCCGGAGCAGCCTCGCCCCAGCATTTT.